The next 2 T cell receptor beta chains were all read from a single sample in a study of cytomegalovirus exposure and HLA in healthy donors. 60 Vbeta and 13 Jbeta primers were used in PCR. Profiling relied on immunoSEQ multiplex PCR, and the TCRdb table lists in-frame clones only, not all of them. The sample consists of 150,000 to 250,000 clones, about 79% of them appearing once. The sample taken for sequencing was PBMCs. These receptor sequences come from a boy aged 2 to 9 in good health and CMV-seronegative.

The chain is built from TRBV5-4 and TRBJ2-2, with 10 bases fitting TRBD2. V shed 0 bases, J shed 1 base, and the junction held 0 bases outside the gene matches. The CDR3 extends over 16 amino acids. The germline gives CDR1 SGHNT, CDR2 YYREEE (reference sequence). The CDR3 spells CASSLGLAGNTGELFF. CDR3 bases: TGTGCCAGCAGCTTGGGACTAGCGGGGAACACCGGGGAGCTGTTTTTT. The full variable domain, with the rest looked up from reference TRBV5-4 and TRBJ2-2, is ETGVTQSPTHLIKTRGQQVTLRCSSQSGHNTVSWYQQALGQGPQFIFQYYREEENGRGNFPPRFSGLQFPNYSSELNVNALELDDSALYLCASSLGLAGNTGELFFGEGSRLTVL.

The chain employs TRBV11-3 and TRBJ2-3, with 8 bases matching TRBD2. Germline trimming cut 5 bases from V and 2 bases from J; bases unmatched to any gene: 9. Germline CDR1 SGHNT, CDR2 YENEEA. The CDR3 covers 16 residues. The CDR3 sequence is CASSPTGTRDTDTQYF. In DNA, the CDR3 is TGTGCCAGCAGCCCGACTGGGACTAGAGACACAGATACGCAGTATTTT.